Described below is a single T cell receptor beta chain sequence and its context. The source of the sample is a study of T cell changes during pregnancy in multiple sclerosis. The protocol was immunoSEQ multiplex PCR, while the TCRdb copy is restricted to in-frame clones and leaves out a portion. The sample consists of approximately 51,000 clones, roughly 90% of them appearing once. V was shortened by 5 bases and J by 5 bases, with 16 bases between the two germline ends. The germline V gene has CDR1 MNHEY and CDR2 SMNVEV (reference sequence). The CDR3 extends over 14 amino acids. This specimen consisted of CD4+ T cells from peripheral blood mononuclear cells, obtained after pregnancy. This TCR was sampled from a female donor with multiple sclerosis, enrolled in a pregnancy study. This chain joins TRBV27 and TRBJ2-7, with D possibly matching TRBD2 (6 bases). The CDR3 region is CASSKFGSGDEQYF. The DNA of the CDR3 is TGTGCCAGCAGTAAATTCGGGAGTGGGGACGAGCAGTACTTC.